This T cell receptor beta chain is drawn from a study of Tregs in tolerant kidney transplant recipients (dated by TCRdb to between 2017 and 2020). As for the study more broadly: Before combined kidney and bone marrow transplantation, this study identified donor-specific regulatory T cells using TCRbeta sequencing and then followed those same cells after transplant. Several methods of expanding Tregs specific for an allogeneic donor were compared by TCRbeta repertoire sequencing in a few healthy controls. What the research found in general, with its limitations: The most biologically relevant and donor-specific TCRbeta repertoire appeared to be identified by expanding Tregs with activated donor B cells. Biological reproducibility was not directly assessed, although technical replication error appeared to be minimal. Because only a small number of patients were included, the study had limitations, and the results will need to be validated in larger populations as well as under other immunosuppression protocols.

Concerning this clone: Its binding antigen is unknown. Base qualities are not recorded, but no much larger clone differs from it by a single base. Other DNA variants within this sample encode the same CDR3.

Thawed PBMCs were FACS-sorted into unstimulated Tregs (CD4+CD25+CD127-), CD4+ non-Tregs (CD4+CD25-), CD4 cells and CD8 cells. Healthy control blood came either as purchased buffy coats or from healthy volunteers. Healthy control blood was processed to PBMCs by Ficoll density gradient and cryopreserved, and patient PBMCs were collected before and after transplant. The germline V gene encodes CDR1 LNHDA and CDR2 SQIVND (reference sequence). The junction shows trimming of 7 bases on V and 2 bases on J, plus 8 bases between the germline ends. The CDR3 covers 12 residues, taking in both the cysteine and the phenylalanine. The retained sequence is limited to the CDR3, 36 bases, with the frame set at the first base. For TCRbeta CDR3 sequencing, genomic DNA from the sorted cells was extracted using the QIAGEN DNeasy Blood and Tissue Kit. High-throughput TCRbeta CDR3 sequencing was carried out commercially through immunoSEQ, with PCR amplification with bias correction and internal controls included. Processing in the source paper ran as follows. Unique productive TCRbeta sequences were defined by CDR3 nucleotide sequence where primers matched, otherwise by CDR3 amino acid sequence with Vbeta and Jbeta genes. As a correction for sorting error, sequences shared between sorted populations at a frequency ratio of 2:1 or less were discarded, and the remaining shared sequences were assigned to the higher population. A sequence was defined as donor-reactive if the sequence was expanded at least 5-fold in CFSE-low cells compared with unstimulated cells and had a frequency of at least 0.01% in CFSE-low cells. Repertoire divergence was quantified by Jensen-Shannon divergence calculated from the top 100 TCRbeta sequences ranked by frequency. When a sample had multiple sequencing runs, each run was corrected for sorting error separately and the runs were then pooled. TCRdb's version of the immuneACCESS table is confined to in-frame rearrangements and falls short of the full clone set. An unresolved V gene accounts for under half of the shortfall where checked; the remainder is of unknown origin. Clonal size and the V and J genes are those of that table, whereas D and trimming came from the DNA. The sample table records about 240,000 clones; 80% to 85% of these occur just once. The ten biggest clones cover roughly 0.67% of the sample.

Sequencing used CD4+ T cells from blood. The V and J genes are TRBV19 and TRBJ1-2, with a weak D call of TRBD1 (6 bases match). The sequence derives from a human donor in good health. The nucleotide sequence is TGTGCCAGTATCCAGGGGAACTATGGCTACACCTTC. It translates as CASIQGNYGYTF.